A single sample is the source of the 24 T cell receptor beta chains below, sequenced in a study of cytomegalovirus exposure and HLA in healthy donors. TCRdb keeps only in-frame clones here, not all; method: immunoSEQ multiplex PCR. The data show about 120,000 clones, with under 90% seen just once and 2% to 2.5% held by the top ten. The sample taken for sequencing was PBMCs. All receptors come from a woman younger than 45 in good health and CMV-seronegative.

The chain recombines TRBV27 with TRBJ2-1, with D possibly TRBD1 on 6 matching bases. The CDR3 covers 15 residues. V lost 4 bases to trimming and J lost 5 bases, with 15 bases between them. Germline CDR1 is MNHEY and CDR2 is SMNVEV (reference sequence). The DNA of the CDR3 is TGTGCCAGCAGTTCGACAGGCCTCGGAAACAATGAGCAGTTCTTC. Its protein product is CASSSTGLGNNEQFF.

The rearrangement uses TRBV6-6 and TRBJ2-7, with TRBD1 identical over 10 bases. Trimming at V came to 4 bases and at J to 12 bases, leaving 9 bases not matched to a gene. Germline CDR1 and CDR2: MNHNY and SVGAGI (reference sequence). This CDR3 comprises 13 residues. The CDR3 coding sequence is TGTGCCAGCAGTTCGACAGGGGGCCTACGAGGGTACTTC. It specifies CASSSTGGLRGYF.

This clone was seen at least ten times. This chain uses TRBV10-3 with TRBJ1-5; no firm D call. Germline CDR1 is ENHRY and CDR2 is SYGVKD. CDR3 length equals 12 residues. V lost 8 bases, J lost 4 bases, and 9 bases lay in between. Here the CDR3 DNA reads TGTGCCATCGGGGAGAATAATCAGCCCCAGCATTTT. Residues: CAIGENNQPQHF.

This clone was found once. This sequence joins TRBV9 and TRBJ2-7, with 10 bases matching TRBD1. This CDR3 spans 14 amino acids. Germline trimming cut 4 bases from V and 3 bases from J; bases unmatched to any gene: 4. CDR1 and CDR2 (germline): SGDLS, YYNGEE. The CDR3 loop is CASSPGQGDYEQYF. As DNA, the CDR3 is TGTGCCAGCAGCCCCGGACAGGGGGACTACGAGCAGTACTTC.

V gene TRBV7-9 combines with J gene TRBJ2-1; D possibly corresponds to TRBD1 (6 bases). In germline, CDR1 is SEHNR, CDR2 FQNEAQ (reference sequence). Trimming took off 5 bases at V and 0 bases at J, with 11 bases between the two ends. The CDR3 has 15 residues. Here the CDR3 DNA reads TGTGCCAGCAGCCAGGGACACAGCTCCTACAATGAGCAGTTCTTC. This translates into CASSQGHSSYNEQFF.

This chain links TRBV30 with TRBJ2-5, with TRBD1 identical over 12 bases. Germline V CDR1 and CDR2: GTSNPN, SVGIG (reference sequence). CDR3 size: 17 residues. V gave up 0 bases and J gave up 4 bases; unmatched junction bases: 9. The CDR3 DNA is TGTGCCTGGAGTGTAGGTCCGGGACAGGGGGCGAGAGAGACCCAGTACTTC. Translated: CAWSVGPGQGARETQYF.

The J gene is TRBJ2-6, the V gene TRBV7-8; 10 bases line up with TRBD1. V shed 4 bases and J 1 base; nucleotides not matched to a gene: 4. The CDR3 is made up of 17 amino acids. In germline, CDR1 is SGHVS, CDR2 FQNEAQ. The CDR3, as DNA: TGTGCCAGCAGCTCCCGGGACAGGGGATCTGGGGCCAACGTCCTGACTTTC. The encoded protein is CASSSRDRGSGANVLTF.

The chain links TRBV5-6 to TRBJ2-3; 9 nucleotides match TRBD1. CDR1 and CDR2 from the germline V gene are SGHDT and YYEEEE. The ends lost 4 bases at V and 2 bases at J; junction bases unmatched: 8. The length of the CDR3 is 16 residues. In nucleotides, the CDR3 is TGTGCCAGCAGCAGGACAGGGGATTATAACACAGATACGCAGTATTTT. Its translation: CASSRTGDYNTDTQYF.

This chain uses TRBV7-9 with TRBJ1-2, with 9 bases identical to TRBD1. V dropped 1 base and J dropped 4; count of bases not matched to a gene: 4. CDR1 SEHNR and CDR2 FQNEAQ come from the germline V gene (reference sequence). The CDR3 runs to 15 residues. The CDR3 reads CASSLGGTGLYGYTF. CDR3 DNA: TGTGCCAGCAGCTTAGGGGGGACAGGGCTCTATGGCTACACCTTC.

In this sample, this clone turned up a few times. V usage is TRBV7-2 and J usage is TRBJ1-6; the D is unclear. The CDR3 runs 12 residues. Trimming removed 5 bases from V and 7 bases from J, with 6 bases in between. Germline assignment: CDR1 SGHTA and CDR2 FQGNSA. The CDR3, as DNA: TGTGCCAGCAGCAGACACAATTCACCCCTCCACTTT. Protein: CASSRHNSPLHF.

The chain employs TRBV5-1 and TRBJ2-7, with D tentatively TRBD2 (5 bases). Per germline, CDR1 SGHRS and CDR2 YFSETQ. This CDR3 is 13 amino acids long. V dropped 3 bases and J dropped 6 bases, with 13 bases sitting between them. CDR3 amino acids: CASSSRVEGEQYF. For the CDR3, the DNA is TGCGCCAGCAGCTCTAGGGTCGAGGGCGAGCAGTACTTC.

The chain uses TRBV11-1 and TRBJ2-2, with D maybe TRBD1 (6 bases). Trimming removed 2 bases at V and 6 bases at J, with 13 bases between. CDR3 length: 15 residues. The V gene's germline CDR1 is SGHAT and CDR2 FQDESV (reference sequence). The CDR3 nucleotides are TGTGCCAGCAGCTTAACCCAGGGGTTACCCGGGGAGCTGTTTTTT. It specifies CASSLTQGLPGELFF.

V usage is TRBV9 and J usage is TRBJ2-7, with 8 bases aligning to TRBD2. V lost 4 bases to trimming and J lost 4 bases; unmatched junction nucleotides: 10. CDR3 size: 15 residues. Per the germline V gene, CDR1 is SGDLS and CDR2 is YYNGEE. The CDR3 nucleotides are TGTGCCAGCAGCCCTCGAGCGGGGGCTGTTTACGAGCAGTACTTC. Translated, it gives CASSPRAGAVYEQYF.

The chain employs TRBV7-6 and TRBJ2-5; the match to TRBD1 covers 8 bases. V lost 5 bases, J lost 2 bases, and 10 bases stayed unmatched. CDR3 length equals 16 residues. Germline V gives CDR1 SGHVS, CDR2 FNYEAQ. CDR3 DNA: TGTGCCAGCAGCACGACGTCCCGGGACAGGCAAGAGACCCAGTACTTC. Translation gives CASSTTSRDRQETQYF.

The J gene is TRBJ2-7, the V gene TRBV5-1; D not resolved. This CDR3 contains 14 residues. The germline V gene has CDR1 SGHRS and CDR2 YFSETQ. With 3 bases removed from V and 5 bases from J, the gap between germline ends came to 15 bases. Written as DNA, the CDR3 is TGCGCCAGCAGCTCCAACGTGAACATGAACGAGCAGTACTTC. Translated: CASSSNVNMNEQYF.

The V call is TRBV7-8, the J call TRBJ2-5; 13 nucleotides align to TRBD2. Germline CDR1 reads SGHVS; CDR2 reads FQNEAQ. After removal of 1 base from V and 1 base from J, the junction contained 6 bases not matched to a gene. CDR3 length: 18 amino acids. The CDR3 DNA reads as TGTGCCAGCAGCTTAGGGCGACTAGCGGGGGGACCCCAAGAGACCCAGTACTTC. Amino acids: CASSLGRLAGGPQETQYF.

V and J are TRBV5-1 and TRBJ1-1; a possible D gene is TRBD1 (5 bases). The CDR3 runs to 15 residues. Germline-derived CDR1 and CDR2 are SGHRS and YFSETQ. The V and J ends lost 0 bases and 5 bases respectively, with 14 bases between them. The CDR3 here is CASSLGGGAKTEAFF. The CDR3 DNA sequence: TGCGCCAGCAGCTTGGGTGGAGGGGCGAAGACTGAAGCTTTCTTT.

This clone was seen a few times. V gene TRBV5-1 combines with J gene TRBJ2-3, with no clear D. Trimming removed 2 bases at V and 1 base at J, with 17 bases between. CDR1 is SGHRS, CDR2 YFSETQ, per germline. This CDR3 comprises 17 residues. The DNA of the CDR3 is TGCGCCAGCAGCTTTTTTTCTGTGGCAGATGGCACAGATACGCAGTATTTT. Translation gives CASSFFSVADGTDTQYF.

This chain joins TRBV5-1 and TRBJ2-3; tentatively, D is TRBD1 (6 bases). CDR1 is SGHRS and CDR2 is YFSETQ in the germline V gene. CDR3 size: 16 residues. The V end lost 1 base, the J end lost 0 bases, and 12 bases lay between the germline ends. CDR3 region: CASSLSGGTSTDTQYF. CDR3 DNA sequence: TGCGCCAGCAGCTTGTCTGGGGGCACGAGCACAGATACGCAGTATTTT.

The genes are TRBV4-2 and TRBJ2-1, with 11 bases that match TRBD2. CDR3 size: 15 residues. J was trimmed by 6 bases and V by 4 bases; bases with no gene match: 5. Germline V CDR1 and CDR2: LGHNA, YNFKEQ. The CDR3: CASSLTSGGSNEQFF. For the CDR3, the DNA is TGTGCCAGCAGCCTCACTAGCGGGGGTTCCAATGAGCAGTTCTTC.

The rearrangement links TRBV5-1 to TRBJ2-5; 16 positions agree with TRBD2. Germline CDR1 SGHRS, CDR2 YFSETQ. J gave up 9 bases and V 4 bases, and 6 bases lay outside the gene matches. There are 15 residues in the CDR3. CDR3 sequence (DNA): TGCGCCAGCAGCCCGGGGACTAGCGGGGGGGCGGCCCAGTACTTC. It is translated as CASSPGTSGGAAQYF. Full variable domain (outside the CDR3, taken from reference TRBV5-1 and TRBJ2-5): KAGVTQTPRYLIKTRGQQVTLSCSPISGHRSVSWYQQTPGQGLQFLFEYFSETQRNKGNFPGRFSGRQFSNSRSEMNVSTLELGDSALYLCASSPGTSGGAAQYFGPGTRLLVL.

The chain is built from TRBV18 and TRBJ1-1; 7 nucleotides agree with TRBD1. This CDR3 is built from 13 residues. The V and J ends lost 6 bases and 4 bases, in that order; junction bases with no gene match: 5. Germline lookup yields CDR1 KGHSH and CDR2 LQKENI. The CDR3 reads CASSQQGFTEAFF. CDR3 sequence (DNA): TGTGCCAGCTCGCAACAGGGGTTCACTGAAGCTTTCTTT.

The gene calls are TRBV18 and TRBJ2-4; D perhaps matches TRBD1 (6 bases). The CDR3 extends over 18 amino acids. Trimming removed 3 bases at V and 0 bases at J, with 18 bases between. Per germline, CDR1 KGHSH and CDR2 LQKENI. DNA of the CDR3: TGTGCCAGCTCACCTGAACAGGGAAAATACCTAGCCAAAAACATTCAGTACTTC. Its translation is CASSPEQGKYLAKNIQYF.

The CDR3 spells CASSALTGEETQYF. CDR3 nucleotides: TGTGCCAGCAGCGCCCTGACAGGGGAAGAGACCCAGTACTTC. V is TRBV9 and J is TRBJ2-5, with TRBD1 identical over 8 bases. J was trimmed by 3 bases and V by 3 bases; bases with no gene match: 4. Looked up from germline, CDR1 is SGDLS and CDR2 is YYNGEE. The CDR3 has 14 amino acids. Full variable domain (outside the CDR3, taken from reference TRBV9 and TRBJ2-5): DSGVTQTPKHLITATGQRVTLRCSPRSGDLSVYWYQQSLDQGLQFLIQYYNGEERAKGNILERFSAQQFPDLHSELNLSSLELGDSALYFCASSALTGEETQYFGPGTRLLVL.